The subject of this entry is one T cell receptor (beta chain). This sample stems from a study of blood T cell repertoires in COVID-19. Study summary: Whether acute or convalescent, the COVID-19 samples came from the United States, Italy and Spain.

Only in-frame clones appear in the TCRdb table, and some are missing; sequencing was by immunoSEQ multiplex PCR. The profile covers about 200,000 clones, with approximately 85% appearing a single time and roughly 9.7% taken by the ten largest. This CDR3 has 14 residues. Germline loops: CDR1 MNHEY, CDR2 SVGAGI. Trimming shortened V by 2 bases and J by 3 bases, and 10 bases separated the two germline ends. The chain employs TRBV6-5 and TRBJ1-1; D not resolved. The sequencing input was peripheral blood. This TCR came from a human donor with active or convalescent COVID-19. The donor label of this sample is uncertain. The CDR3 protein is CASSYDSIYTEAFF. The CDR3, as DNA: TGTGCCAGCAGTTACGATAGCATCTACACTGAAGCTTTCTTT.